This entry describes one T cell receptor beta chain. Its antigen is as yet unknown. Unstimulated Tregs (CD4+CD25+CD127-) and CD4+CD25- non-Tregs were sorted from PBMCs. This entry belongs to a study of Tregs in tolerant kidney transplant recipients. At the level of the study: The nonmyeloablative bone marrow transplants came from related graft donors, with transient mixed chimerism.

This CDR3 region has 15 residues. V lost 4 bases and J lost 5; bases outside the gene matches: 9. CDR1 and CDR2 from the germline V gene are MNHEY and SVGAGI. Sequencing used immunoSEQ multiplex PCR; TCRdb keeps in-frame clones, though not all of them. This table has about 110,000 clones, 90% appearing once. Broader study findings: Activated donor B cell expansion appeared to reveal the most relevant donor-specific TCRbeta repertoire. Findings come from small patient numbers and require larger validation.

The source is a human donor who received a combined kidney and bone marrow transplant. The chain joins TRBV6-5 to TRBJ2-7, with TRBD1 matching over 9 bases. The input for sequencing was CD4+ T cells from blood, taken before the transplant. CDR3 sequence (DNA): TGTGCCAGCAGTTCCACATCGACAGGGGGTCACGAGCAGTACTTC. It is translated as CASSSTSTGGHEQYF.